These 17 T cell receptor beta chains share one sample of origin, sequenced in a study of cytomegalovirus exposure and HLA in healthy donors. The study ran its PCR with 60 Vbeta and 13 Jbeta primers. Some clones are missing from TCRdb's copy, which holds only in-frame ones; the method was immunoSEQ multiplex PCR. The sample holds approximately 80,000 clones. The material sequenced was PBMCs. The receptors come from a woman between 25 and 40 years old in good health and CMV-seronegative.

V and J are TRBV30 and TRBJ1-1, with D unclear. Trimming removed 4 bases from V and 6 bases from J, with 21 bases in between. This CDR3 is built from 15 residues. Germline V gene sequence: CDR1 GTSNPN, CDR2 SVGIG (reference sequence). CDR3 coding DNA: TGTGCCTGGACCTCCAATGTTGGGCCTACGGCTGAAGCTTTCTTT. Translation: CAWTSNVGPTAEAFF.

The rearrangement joins TRBV19 to TRBJ1-1; 8 bases line up with TRBD1. With V trimmed by 6 bases and J by 0 bases, 3 bases remained unmatched. Germline values: CDR1 LNHDA, CDR2 SQIVND (reference sequence). CDR3 length: 14 residues. CDR3 nucleotides: TGTGCCAGTAGGGTGACAGGGGTGAACACTGAAGCTTTCTTT. It yields the protein CASRVTGVNTEAFF.

V gene TRBV5-1 combines with J gene TRBJ1-2, with no clear D. The CDR3 totals 14 residues. Germline CDR1 reads SGHRS; CDR2 reads YFSETQ. V dropped 3 bases and J dropped 4 bases, with 13 bases sitting between them. The CDR3 here is CASSSDGGVYGYTF. The CDR3 DNA follows: TGCGCCAGCAGCTCTGATGGCGGGGTCTATGGCTACACCTTC.

The V and J genes are TRBV7-9 and TRBJ2-7; D possibly corresponds to TRBD2 (5 bases). Trimming took off 5 bases at V and 2 bases at J, with 16 bases between the two ends. Germline V gene lookup returns CDR1 SEHNR and CDR2 FQNEAQ (reference sequence). This CDR3 contains 15 residues. For the CDR3, the DNA is TGTGCCAGCAGCCCTAGCCACCTTGTTACCTACGAGCAGTACTTC. As protein: CASSPSHLVTYEQYF. The complete variable domain, with remaining parts taken from reference TRBV7-9 and TRBJ2-7, reads DTGVSQNPRHKITKRGQNVTFRCDPISEHNRLYWYRQTLGQGPEFLTYFQNEAQLEKSRLLSDRFSAERPKGSFSTLEIQRTEQGDSAMYLCASSPSHLVTYEQYFGPGTRLTVT.

V usage is TRBV7-2 and J usage is TRBJ1-1, with D possibly being TRBD1 (6 bases). This CDR3 region has 13 residues. Germline V CDR1 and CDR2: SGHTA, FQGNSA. The V and J ends lost 6 bases and 8 bases respectively, with 16 bases between them. CDR3 bases: TGTGCCAGCAGGTATAATCCGGGACAAGAAGCTTTCTTT. This encodes CASRYNPGQEAFF.

DNA of the CDR3: TGTGCCAGCAGCCTAGACAGAACTCGGAATGAGCAGTTCTTC. It yields the protein CASSLDRTRNEQFF. The genes are TRBV6-5 and TRBJ2-1; tentative D call: TRBD1 (5 bases). V was clipped by 6 bases and J by 7 bases, with 16 bases between them. This CDR3 has 14 amino acids. Germline V CDR1 and CDR2: MNHEY, SVGAGI.

This chain links TRBV2 with TRBJ2-3; the D gene is possibly TRBD2 (5 bases). The CDR3 is made up of 12 amino acids. CDR1 SNHLY and CDR2 FYNNEI come from the germline V gene. Trimming removed 2 bases at V and 9 bases at J, with 9 bases between. The CDR3 region has the DNA TGTGCCAGCAGTGAATCGGGGATCACGCAGTATTTT. The encoded protein is CASSESGITQYF.

The rearrangement links TRBV29-1 to TRBJ2-7; D perhaps matches TRBD2 (7 bases). V was trimmed by 4 bases and J by 6 bases, leaving 16 bases between them. CDR1 and CDR2 (germline): SQVTM, ANQGSEA. The CDR3 spans 13 residues. In DNA, the CDR3 is TGCAGCGTTGCGGGGGGCGAGGGGGGCGAGCAGTACTTC. As protein: CSVAGGEGGEQYF.

The V and J genes are TRBV6-5 and TRBJ1-1, with D possibly TRBD1 on 5 matching bases. The CDR3 totals 13 residues. In germline, CDR1 is MNHEY, CDR2 SVGAGI. V was clipped by 8 bases and J by 1 base, with 11 bases between them. The CDR3, as DNA: TGTGCCAGCCGGACACAGGAGAACACTGAAGCTTTCTTT. Protein: CASRTQENTEAFF.

The chain uses TRBV6-1 and TRBJ1-1; 7 positions agree with TRBD1. The germline gives CDR1 MNHNS, CDR2 SASEGT. The CDR3 length is 13 residues. Trimming cost V 8 bases and J 3 bases; bases outside gene matches: 6. The CDR3: CASGTGAHTEAFF. CDR3 nucleotides: TGTGCCAGCGGTACAGGGGCGCACACTGAAGCTTTCTTT.

The rearrangement joins TRBV25-1 to TRBJ1-3, with 7 nucleotides matching TRBD1. V lost 6 bases and J lost 0; bases outside the gene matches: 5. CDR1 MGHDK and CDR2 SYGVNS come from the germline V gene. The CDR3 covers 15 residues. This CDR3 reads CASSYRGSSGNTIYF. CDR3 DNA sequence: TGTGCCAGCAGCTACAGGGGAAGCTCTGGAAACACCATATATTTT.

The chain has TRBV2 and TRBJ1-1; tentative D call: TRBD1 (5 bases). V dropped 4 bases and J dropped 3 bases, with 9 bases sitting between them. CDR3 size: 13 residues. CDR1 is SNHLY and CDR2 is FYNNEI in the germline V gene. CDR3 loop: CASSVSGDTEAFF. The CDR3 DNA reads TGTGCCAGCAGTGTTTCGGGGGACACTGAAGCTTTCTTT.

This chain uses TRBV7-9 with TRBJ2-5, with D unresolved. CDR1 and CDR2 (germline): SEHNR, FQNEAQ (reference sequence). The CDR3 spans 14 residues. Trimming left V 1 base short and J 4 bases short, with 10 bases between. CDR3 coding DNA: TGTGCCAGCAGCTTAGACGAGGTAGCAGAGACCCAGTACTTC. It encodes CASSLDEVAETQYF.

Turning to this clone: At one boundary the junction diverges from the germline segment, which might be a read error. This chain uses TRBV28 with TRBJ2-5; 10 bases are shared with TRBD1. The CDR3 runs 15 residues. Per the germline V gene, CDR1 is MDHEN and CDR2 is SYDVKM. The CDR3 DNA follows: TGTGCCAGCAGTACTGGACAGGGGGGCCAAGGGACCCAGTACTTC. Protein sequence: CASSTGQGGQGTQYF.

About this clone itself: The sample has other DNA sequences that encode this CDR3 too. The chain recombines TRBV19 with TRBJ1-1; weak D call: TRBD1 (5 bases). The CDR3 consists of 13 residues. Deletions cut 11 bases from V and 4 bases from J, with 17 bases between. CDR1 is LNHDA, CDR2 SQIVND, per germline (reference sequence). CDR3 DNA: TGTGCCTCGACCCCGGGGGTCGGCACTGAAGCTTTCTTT. Its translation: CASTPGVGTEAFF.

V and J are TRBV7-8 and TRBJ2-1; tentative D call: TRBD2 (5 bases). This CDR3 contains 15 residues. The V and J ends lost 5 bases and 0 bases respectively, with 11 bases between them. CDR1 and CDR2 (germline): SGHVS, FQNEAQ. The CDR3 coding sequence is TGTGCCAGCAGCCGAACTAGAGGCTCCTACAATGAGCAGTTCTTC. Its protein product is CASSRTRGSYNEQFF.

The chain couples TRBV5-5 to TRBJ1-1; 9 nucleotides line up with TRBD1. The germline gives CDR1 SGHKS, CDR2 YYEKEE (reference sequence). The CDR3 spans 15 residues. The J segment lost 4 bases and the V segment lost 4 bases, leaving 8 bases of the junction unmatched. The CDR3 region is CASSTQDRGITEAFF. For the CDR3, the DNA is TGTGCCAGCAGCACGCAGGACAGGGGTATCACTGAAGCTTTCTTT.